The 26 T cell receptor beta chains below come from one sample, sequenced in a study of early stage breast cancer tumors. Method: immunoSEQ multiplex PCR; TCRdb's copy keeps in-frame clones and lacks some. Of around 48,000 clones listed, 85% to 95% were seen once; the top ten hold 5%. The sequencing sample was made of blood. These receptor sequences come from a person aged 65-85 years with breast cancer.

The rearrangement uses TRBV6-6 and TRBJ1-1, with D possibly TRBD1 on 5 matching bases. The V gene lost 2 bases and the J gene lost 0 bases, with 13 bases spanning the gap. The CDR3 length is 16 residues. Germline CDR1 reads MNHNY; CDR2 reads SVGAGI (reference sequence). The CDR3 DNA reads TGTGCCAGCAGTTACAGGGGAGGGTCCGTGAACACTGAAGCTTTCTTT. It codes for CASSYRGGSVNTEAFF.

The V gene is TRBV5-6, the J gene TRBJ2-5; D perhaps matches TRBD1 (5 bases). The germline V gene has CDR1 SGHDT and CDR2 YYEEEE. The CDR3 sequence is 12 residues long. The V end was cut by 4 bases, the J end by 4 bases, with 8 bases between. The CDR3 DNA reads TGTGCCAGCAGCCCAGGGCCAGAGACCCAGTACTTC. Translation: CASSPGPETQYF. The entire variable domain, with the rest obtained from reference TRBV5-6 and TRBJ2-5, is as follows: DAGVTQSPTHLIKTRGQQVTLRCSPKSGHDTVSWYQQALGQGPQFIFQYYEEEERQRGNFPDRFSGHQFPNYSSELNVNALLLGDSALYLCASSPGPETQYFGPGTRLLVL.

V and J are TRBV2 and TRBJ1-5; D gene ambiguous. The CDR3 totals 13 residues. Looked up from germline, CDR1 is SNHLY and CDR2 is FYNNEI. V was clipped by 4 bases and J by 5 bases, with 9 bases between them. In nucleotides, the CDR3 is TGTGCCAGCAGTGTAACAGATTATCAGCCCCAGCATTTT. Its translation is CASSVTDYQPQHF.

Only one count was recorded for this clone. V and J are TRBV6-6 and TRBJ2-7; 11 bases fit TRBD2. The V gene's germline CDR1 is MNHNY and CDR2 SVGAGI (reference sequence). J lost 0 bases, V lost 6 bases, and 4 bases had no gene match. The CDR3 consists of 15 residues. The CDR3 here is CASSLGLAGSYEQYF. In DNA, the CDR3 is TGTGCCAGCAGCCTAGGACTAGCGGGCTCCTACGAGCAGTACTTC.

The chain couples TRBV5-1 to TRBJ2-1; 8 bases are a match to TRBD2. The germline gives CDR1 SGHRS, CDR2 YFSETQ. CDR3 length: 14 amino acids. V lost 4 bases and J lost 5; bases outside the gene matches: 5. This chain's CDR3 is CASSPGTRDNEQFF. In DNA form, the CDR3 reads TGCGCCAGCAGCCCCGGGACTAGGGACAATGAGCAGTTCTTC.

The V and J genes are TRBV12-5 and TRBJ1-1; D remains ambiguous. This CDR3 comprises 12 residues. Germline CDR1 and CDR2: LGHNT and FRNRAP. Trimming shortened V by 5 bases and J by 3 bases, and 7 bases separated the two germline ends. CDR3 nucleotides: TGTGCTAGTGGTGGGCAATACACTGAAGCTTTCTTT. This gives the protein CASGGQYTEAFF.

CDR3 bases: TGCGCCAGCAGCCGTGGGACATCCCCCTACGAGCAGTACTTC. Its protein product is CASSRGTSPYEQYF. The chain is built from TRBV4-1 and TRBJ2-7; weak D call: TRBD1 (6 bases). Germline V lookup: CDR1 MGHRA, CDR2 YSYEKL. This CDR3 has 14 amino acids. V was trimmed by 4 bases and J by 2 bases, leaving 12 bases between them.

The gene calls are TRBV10-2 and TRBJ2-7; unclear D gene. CDR3 length: 14 amino acids. Trimming left V 3 bases short and J 4 bases short, with 13 bases between. Germline lookup yields CDR1 WSHSY and CDR2 SAAADI. The CDR3 DNA reads TGCGCCAGCAGTGAAGGTGCGGCGAATTACGAGCAGTACTTC. This translates into CASSEGAANYEQYF.

V is TRBV5-4 and J is TRBJ2-5; D gene ambiguous. V was trimmed by 2 bases and J by 0 bases, leaving 5 bases between them. This CDR3 has 13 amino acids. CDR1 and CDR2 from the germline V gene are SGHNT and YYREEE (reference sequence). The CDR3 is CASSFVDQETQYF. The CDR3 DNA sequence: TGTGCCAGCAGCTTTGTCGACCAAGAGACCCAGTACTTC.

The chain recombines TRBV2 with TRBJ2-3, with TRBD1 matching over 10 bases. Germline V lookup: CDR1 SNHLY, CDR2 FYNNEI. The CDR3 extends over 15 amino acids. The junction had 3 bases not matched to a gene; V was cut back by 4 bases and J by 2 bases. For the CDR3, the DNA is TGTGCCAGCAGTGGGGGACAGGGGCTCACAGATACGCAGTATTTT. Its translation is CASSGGQGLTDTQYF.

This clone was found once. The J gene is TRBJ2-3, the V gene TRBV4-3; 8 bases are shared with TRBD2. V trimming: 1 base; J trimming: 4 bases; junction bases outside the gene matches: 7. Germline-derived CDR1 and CDR2 are LGHNA and YSLEER. This CDR3 comprises 16 residues. Here the CDR3 reads CASSQAVSGASDTQYF. As DNA, the CDR3 is TGCGCCAGCAGCCAAGCGGTTAGCGGGGCCTCAGATACGCAGTATTTT.

The table lists this clone with a count of one. This chain uses TRBV19 with TRBJ1-4; 8 nucleotides match TRBD1. Germline lookup yields CDR1 LNHDA and CDR2 SQIVND (reference sequence). The CDR3 totals 13 residues. The junction had 6 bases not matched to a gene; V was cut back by 7 bases and J by 8 bases. CDR3 nucleotides: TGTGCCAGTACTGGACAGGGTCACGAAAAACTGTTTTTT. Its protein is CASTGQGHEKLFF.

V is TRBV6-5 and J is TRBJ1-2; D uncertain. Trimming removed 6 bases from V and 7 bases from J, with 15 bases in between. The CDR3 has 13 amino acids. Per germline, CDR1 MNHEY and CDR2 SVGAGI. Written as DNA, the CDR3 is TGTGCCAGCAGCCAAGCTCCAGGAACTGGCTACACCTTC. It is translated as CASSQAPGTGYTF.

The chain combines TRBV5-1 with TRBJ2-1, with 8 bases identical to TRBD2. V lost 2 bases and J lost 7; bases outside the gene matches: 2. The CDR3 consists of 13 residues. Germline-derived CDR1 and CDR2 are SGHRS and YFSETQ. CDR3 residues: CASSLSGSNEQFF. Here the CDR3 DNA reads TGCGCCAGCAGCTTAAGCGGGAGTAATGAGCAGTTCTTC.

This clone turned up a few times. The V and J genes are TRBV2 and TRBJ1-2; the match to TRBD1 covers 8 bases. This CDR3 contains 14 residues. Trimming took 7 bases from V and 8 from J; bases not matched to a gene: 12. CDR1 is SNHLY, CDR2 FYNNEI, per germline. The CDR3 sequence: CASNPQGAARGYTF. CDR3 in DNA: TGTGCCAGCAACCCCCAGGGGGCAGCTCGAGGCTACACCTTC.

In nucleotides, the CDR3 is TGTGCCAGCAGTGAAGTCGCGGACAGCGACTATGGCTACACCTTC. Translating gives CASSEVADSDYGYTF. V is TRBV2 and J is TRBJ1-2, with a possible D match to TRBD1 (6 bases). The CDR3 is 15 residues long. Germline CDR1 is SNHLY and CDR2 is FYNNEI. V dropped 1 base and J dropped 3 bases, with 12 bases sitting between them. The full variable domain, in which reference TRBV2 and TRBJ1-2 provide the parts outside the CDR3, is EPEVTQTPSHQVTQMGQEVILRCVPISNHLYFYWYRQILGQKVEFLVSFYNNEISEKSEIFDDQFSVERPDGSNFTLKIRSTKLEDSAMYFCASSEVADSDYGYTFGSGTRLTVV.

V and J are TRBV5-1 and TRBJ2-1, with 11 bases matching TRBD2. The V gene's germline CDR1 is SGHRS and CDR2 YFSETQ. V gave up 4 bases and J gave up 6 bases; unmatched junction bases: 9. The CDR3 consists of 16 residues. CDR3 DNA sequence: TGCGCCAGCAGCCCCGGGACTAGCGGAATGATCAATGAGCAGTTCTTC. This codes for CASSPGTSGMINEQFF. Filled out from reference TRBV5-1 and TRBJ2-1, the complete variable domain reads KAGVTQTPRYLIKTRGQQVTLSCSPISGHRSVSWYQQTPGQGLQFLFEYFSETQRNKGNFPGRFSGRQFSNSRSEMNVSTLELGDSALYLCASSPGTSGMINEQFFGPGTRLTVL.

This sequence joins TRBV6-4 and TRBJ1-5; TRBD1 aligns across 8 bases. The CDR3 runs to 18 residues. The V gene end was trimmed by 5 bases and the J gene end by 2 bases; junction bases not matched to a gene: 14. Germline V lookup: CDR1 MRHNA, CDR2 SNTAGT. CDR3 sequence reads: CASSPTLLTGAGNQPQHF. The CDR3 DNA reads as TGTGCCAGCAGTCCCACTCTTTTGACAGGGGCCGGCAATCAGCCCCAGCATTTT.

This clone has a handful of counts. J is TRBJ1-6 and V is TRBV2; 11 bases match TRBD1. This CDR3 has 15 amino acids. V shed 6 bases and J 6 bases; nucleotides not matched to a gene: 4. Germline values: CDR1 SNHLY, CDR2 FYNNEI. The CDR3 DNA is TGTGCCAGCAGAGGCGGGACAGGGGGTAATTCACCCCTCCACTTT. Translated: CASRGGTGGNSPLHF.

J is TRBJ1-1 and V is TRBV7-3, with D hard to call. Looked up from germline, CDR1 is SGHTA and CDR2 is FQGTGA. The CDR3 consists of 14 residues. V was trimmed by 2 bases and J by 2 bases, leaving 9 bases between them. The CDR3 DNA sequence: TGTGCCAGCAGCTTACAGCACAGTAACACTGAAGCTTTCTTT. Protein product: CASSLQHSNTEAFF.

The chain carries TRBV9 and TRBJ1-4, with D possibly matching TRBD1 (5 bases). The CDR3 length is 16 residues. Looked up from germline, CDR1 is SGDLS and CDR2 is YYNGEE. Trimming pared 4 bases from V and 3 bases from J, leaving 16 bases between. The CDR3 nucleotides read TGTGCCAGCAGCCTTCACGCCCGACAGTCTAATGAAAAACTGTTTTTT. Its translation is CASSLHARQSNEKLFF.

Written as DNA, the CDR3 is TGTGCCAGCAGCCGAAGGAGCGGGAGTGGTATTAATGAGCAGTTCTTC. Residues: CASSRRSGSGINEQFF. The rearrangement links TRBV4-2 to TRBJ2-1; TRBD2 agrees at 8 bases. Unmatched junction bases numbered 12, after V lost 4 bases and J lost 7 bases. CDR3 size: 16 residues. Looked up from germline, CDR1 is LGHNA and CDR2 is YNFKEQ.

This chain uses TRBV2 with TRBJ2-5; TRBD1 might be the D (6 bases). The CDR3 consists of 13 residues. Germline CDR1 SNHLY, CDR2 FYNNEI. V was shortened by 5 bases and J by 7 bases, with 14 bases between the two germline ends. This chain's CDR3 is CASSRTAPGTQYF. The DNA of the CDR3 is TGTGCCAGCAGTCGGACAGCCCCAGGGACCCAGTACTTC.

This clone was seen once. This chain links TRBV5-6 with TRBJ1-3; no firm D call. The CDR3 length is 13 residues. CDR1 and CDR2 (germline): SGHDT, YYEEEE. V lost 2 bases and J lost 8, with 11 bases in between. The CDR3 is CASSFRPGDTIYF. The CDR3 DNA sequence: TGTGCCAGCAGCTTCCGGCCCGGGGACACCATATATTTT.

The chain is built from TRBV2 and TRBJ2-1, with 12 bases identical to TRBD2. Germline CDR1 and CDR2: SNHLY and FYNNEI. After removal of 10 bases from V and 9 bases from J, the junction contained 10 bases not matched to a gene. The CDR3 spans 14 residues. CDR3 DNA: TGTGCCACCGGGAAGCTAGCGGGAGGGCTTGAGCAGTTCTTC. Protein: CATGKLAGGLEQFF.

The chain employs TRBV5-1 and TRBJ2-7; 8 bases agree with TRBD1. The V and J ends lost 2 bases and 0 bases, in that order; junction bases with no gene match: 7. This CDR3 is 16 amino acids long. Germline loops: CDR1 SGHRS, CDR2 YFSETQ. Written as DNA, the CDR3 is TGCGCCAGCAGCTTATCCCACGGGACAGGCTCCTACGAGCAGTACTTC. Translation: CASSLSHGTGSYEQYF. Variable domain in full (rest from reference TRBV5-1 and TRBJ2-7): KAGVTQTPRYLIKTRGQQVTLSCSPISGHRSVSWYQQTPGQGLQFLFEYFSETQRNKGNFPGRFSGRQFSNSRSEMNVSTLELGDSALYLCASSLSHGTGSYEQYFGPGTRLTVT.